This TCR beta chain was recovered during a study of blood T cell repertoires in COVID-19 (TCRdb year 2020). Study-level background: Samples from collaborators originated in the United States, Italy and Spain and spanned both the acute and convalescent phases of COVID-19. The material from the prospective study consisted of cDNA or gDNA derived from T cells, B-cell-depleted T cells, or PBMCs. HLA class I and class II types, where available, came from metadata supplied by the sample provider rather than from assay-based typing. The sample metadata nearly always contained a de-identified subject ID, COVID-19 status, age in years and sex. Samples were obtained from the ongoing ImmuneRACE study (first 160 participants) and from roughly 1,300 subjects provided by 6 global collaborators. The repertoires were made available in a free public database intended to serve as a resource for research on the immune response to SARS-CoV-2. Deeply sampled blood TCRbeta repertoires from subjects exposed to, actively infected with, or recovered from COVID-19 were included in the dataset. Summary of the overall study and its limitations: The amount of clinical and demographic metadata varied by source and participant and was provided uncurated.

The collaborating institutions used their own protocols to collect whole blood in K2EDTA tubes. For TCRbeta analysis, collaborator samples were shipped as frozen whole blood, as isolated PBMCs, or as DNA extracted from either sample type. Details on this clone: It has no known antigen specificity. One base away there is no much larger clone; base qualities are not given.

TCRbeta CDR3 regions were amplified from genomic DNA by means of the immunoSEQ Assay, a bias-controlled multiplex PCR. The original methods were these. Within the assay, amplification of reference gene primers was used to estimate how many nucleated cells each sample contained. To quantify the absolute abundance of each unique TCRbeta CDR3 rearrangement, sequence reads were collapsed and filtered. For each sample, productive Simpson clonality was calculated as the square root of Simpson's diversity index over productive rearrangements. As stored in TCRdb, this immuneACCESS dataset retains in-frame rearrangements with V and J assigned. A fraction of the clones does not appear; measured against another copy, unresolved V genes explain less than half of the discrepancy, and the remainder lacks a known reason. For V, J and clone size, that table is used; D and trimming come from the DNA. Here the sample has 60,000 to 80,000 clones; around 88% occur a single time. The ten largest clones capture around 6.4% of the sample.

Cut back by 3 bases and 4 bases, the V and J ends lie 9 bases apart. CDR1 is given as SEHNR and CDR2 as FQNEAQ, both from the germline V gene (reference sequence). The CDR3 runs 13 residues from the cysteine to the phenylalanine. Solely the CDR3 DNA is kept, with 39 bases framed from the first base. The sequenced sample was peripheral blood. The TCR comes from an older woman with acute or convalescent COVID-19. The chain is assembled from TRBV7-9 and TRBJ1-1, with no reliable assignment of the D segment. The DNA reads TGTGCCAGCAGCTTGGCAGAGGGCACTGAAGCTTTCTTT. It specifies CASSLAEGTEAFF.